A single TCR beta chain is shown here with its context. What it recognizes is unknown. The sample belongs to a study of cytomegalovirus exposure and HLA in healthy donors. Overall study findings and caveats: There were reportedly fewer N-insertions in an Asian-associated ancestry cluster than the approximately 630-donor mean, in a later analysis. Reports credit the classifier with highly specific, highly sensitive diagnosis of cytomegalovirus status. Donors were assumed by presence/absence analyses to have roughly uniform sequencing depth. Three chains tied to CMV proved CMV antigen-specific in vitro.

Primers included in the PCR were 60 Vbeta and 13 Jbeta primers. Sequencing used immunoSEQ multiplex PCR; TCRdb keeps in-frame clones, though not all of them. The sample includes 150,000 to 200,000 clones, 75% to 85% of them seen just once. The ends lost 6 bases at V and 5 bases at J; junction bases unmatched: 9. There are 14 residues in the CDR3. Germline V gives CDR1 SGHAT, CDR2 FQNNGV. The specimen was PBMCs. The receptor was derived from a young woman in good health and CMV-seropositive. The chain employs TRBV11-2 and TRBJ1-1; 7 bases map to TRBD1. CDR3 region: CASSVTRGPTEAFF. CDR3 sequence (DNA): TGTGCCAGCAGTGTTACGAGGGGGCCAACTGAAGCTTTCTTT. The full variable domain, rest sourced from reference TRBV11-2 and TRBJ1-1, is EAGVAQSPRYKIIEKRQSVAFWCNPISGHATLYWYQQILGQGPKLLIQFQNNGVVDDSQLPKDRFSAERLKGVDSTLKIQPAKLEDSAVYLCASSVTRGPTEAFFGQGTRLTVV.